The clone carrying this T cell receptor beta chain appeared many times. Its target is unknown. The data originate from a study of human T cells and chemical hapten exposure. Study-wide context: Scalp application of diphenylcyclopropenone was performed weekly in patients across the entire roughly 23-week study.

TCRdb reprocessed the RACE reads via MiXCR and lists one record per CDR3 protein. The repertoire holds tens of thousands of distinct CDR3 sequences, with roughly 8.8% as singletons. This CDR3 spans 17 amino acids. The V gene's germline CDR1 is MNHEY and CDR2 SVGEGT. Trimming took 7 bases from V and 3 from J; bases not matched to a gene: 12. Points from the study as a whole: Sensitizing to DPC left TCRs with a frequency above 1 in 1000 unaltered. Alopecia in the donors means their immune response may deviate from healthy people's. Counts of expanded TCRs at PT1 were positively correlated with patch test score.

Time point defined: pre-sensitization, week 0. Treatment noted: therapeutic diphenylcyclopropenone sensitization with weekly scalp DPC. The receptor's source is a woman aged 40 to 49 with alopecia areata. Some clones in this sample may be carry-over from other donors' samples. This chain uses TRBV6-2 or TRBV6-3 with TRBJ2-2; 9 bases fit TRBD2. The source material was whole blood, sampled in connection with sensitization to the hapten diphenylcyclopropenone (DPC). CDR3 sequence reads: CASTPWRGGRDTGELFF. The CDR3 DNA follows: TGTGCCAGCACCCCCTGGCGGGGGGGCCGGGACACCGGGGAGCTGTTTTTT.